This T cell receptor (beta chain) was captured by sequencing in a study of blood T cells in healthy people across ages. Concerning this clonotype itself: Its target is unknown.

Primed by a sample-barcoded 5' primer and a J-beta primer mix, a second PCR proceeded for roughly 7 to 12 cycles. TCRdb re-called the 5' RACE reads through MiXCR, storing one row per CDR3 protein. The data show hundreds of thousands of distinct CDR3 sequences, with over 40% seen just once and roughly 12% held by the top ten. Regarding the study as a whole: The unknown donor CMV status may have confounded expanded clonotype changes. In long-lived donors, naive CD4+ cell counts and diversity exceeded those of aged donors. When one million T cells were used, diversity estimates were thought to be underestimates. TCR beta diversity tracked closely with naive T cell percentage.

The CDR3 spans 13 residues. The ends were cut back, 4 bases at V and 6 bases at J, with 13 bases in the middle. CDR1 and CDR2 (germline): SGHRS, YFSETQ. This TCR was sampled from a woman over 75 in good health. Material: blood. V usage is TRBV5-1 and J usage is TRBJ1-1; no clear D. DNA for the CDR3: TGCGCCAGCAGCACAGTGGATTACGCTGAAGCTTTCTTT. Translated, it gives CASSTVDYAEAFF.